The sample holds a few counts of the clone carrying this T cell receptor (beta chain). The CDR3 has 14 amino acids. Germline CDR1 is SGHTA and CDR2 is FQGNSA. V was cut by 5 bases and J by 9 bases, with 19 bases left in between. Measured with immunoSEQ multiplex PCR; TCRdb has only the in-frame clones, and not every one. The data contain 120,000 to 150,000 clones, about 91% of them singletons. The data stem from a study of cytomegalovirus exposure and HLA in healthy donors. This TCR derives from a man between 18 and 35 years old in good health and CMV-seropositive. The J gene is TRBJ1-1, the V gene TRBV7-2; D is perhaps TRBD1 (6 bases). Material for sequencing was PBMCs. The CDR3 reads CASSRSLGTGKAFF. The CDR3 DNA follows: TGTGCCAGCAGCCGTAGCTTAGGAACAGGGAAAGCTTTCTTT. The full variable domain, rest sourced from reference TRBV7-2 and TRBJ1-1, is GAGVSQSPSNKVTEKGKDVELRCDPISGHTALYWYRQSLGQGLEFLIYFQGNSAPDKSGLPSDRFSAERTGGSVSTLTIQRTQQEDSAVYLCASSRSLGTGKAFFGQGTRLTVV.